This is a list of T cell receptor beta chains from one sample in a study of T cell responses to AZD1222 COVID-19 vaccine. Libraries were prepared by immunoSEQ multiplex PCR; TCRdb keeps only in-frame clonotypes and omits some of them. The sample comprises around 160,000 clones, just over 90% of which are singletons, and less than 2% rests with the top ten. The specimen comprised peripheral blood, sampled on day 0 of AZD1222 vaccination. These receptors were collected from an adult in good health. CDR3s include the opening cysteine and the closing phenylalanine or tryptophan. A D gene is named only where the DNA matches it firmly. Clone size is not always given. Where it is, it says once, few, many or a class for expanded clones.

v_call	clone_size	d_call	j_call	cdr3_aa	cdr3_nt
TRBV5-5	-	-	TRBJ1-4	CASSSTVGGGEKLFF	TGTGCCAGCAGCTCCACCGTAGGGGGTGGAGAAAAACTGTTTTTT
TRBV7-9	-	-	TRBJ1-3	CASSLAQVGNTIYF	TGTGCCAGCAGCTTAGCGCAGGTTGGAAACACCATATATTTT
TRBV7-3	-	TRBD1	TRBJ1-1	CASSFQQGTEAFF	TGTGCCAGCAGCTTTCAACAGGGGACTGAAGCTTTCTTT
TRBV27	-	-	TRBJ2-1	CASSSQSTTDEQFF	TGTGCCAGCAGTTCTCAATCAACCACCGATGAGCAGTTCTTC
TRBV10-2	-	-	TRBJ1-1	CATLDTLYTEAFF	TGCGCCACCCTAGACACCCTCTACACTGAAGCTTTCTTT
TRBV23-1	-	TRBD1	TRBJ1-6	CASGPRDRVRLNSPLHF	TGCGCCAGCGGACCCCGGGACAGGGTACGATTAAATTCACCCCTCCACTTT
TRBV5-1	-	TRBD1	TRBJ2-6	CASSKGQGAAGANVLTF	TGCGCCAGCAGCAAGGGACAGGGGGCAGCGGGGGCCAACGTCCTGACTTTC
TRBV16	-	TRBD1	TRBJ1-6	CASIDPGQYNSPLHF	TGTGCCAGCATCGATCCGGGACAGTATAATTCACCCCTCCACTTT
TRBV7-2	-	TRBD2	TRBJ2-3	CASSFQGLAGEDTQYF	TGTGCCAGCAGCTTCCAAGGACTAGCGGGGGAAGATACGCAGTATTTT
TRBV5-4	-	-	TRBJ2-3	CASSFGSGTADTQYF	TGTGCCAGCAGCTTCGGGTCGGGCACGGCAGATACGCAGTATTTT
TRBV10-3	-	-	TRBJ2-7	CAISSGTSRREQYF	TGTGCCATCAGCTCCGGGACCTCAAGGAGAGAGCAGTACTTC
TRBV5-8	-	-	TRBJ1-5	CASSLVSGGETPQHF	TGTGCCAGCAGCTTGGTGTCGGGAGGGGAAACACCCCAGCATTTT
TRBV3-1/TRBV3-2	once	TRBD1	TRBJ2-7	CASSLVTGSYEQYF	TGTGCCAGCAGCCTCGTGACAGGGTCCTACGAGCAGTACTTC
TRBV19	-	TRBD2	TRBJ2-1	CASSMGLAGVNEQFF	TGTGCCAGTAGTATGGGACTAGCGGGAGTCAATGAGCAGTTCTTC
TRBV27	-	-	TRBJ1-2	CASREVGGRAGYTF	TGTGCCAGCAGAGAAGTGGGGGGGAGGGCTGGCTACACCTTC
TRBV3-1/TRBV3-2	-	-	TRBJ1-1	CASSQGFRGTEAFF	TGTGCCAGCAGCCAAGGGTTCCGGGGGACTGAAGCTTTCTTT
TRBV7-8	-	TRBD2	TRBJ2-7	CASSSLAGGPGEQYF	TGTGCCAGCAGCTCCCTAGCGGGAGGGCCGGGGGAGCAGTACTTC
TRBV2	-	TRBD1	TRBJ1-1	CASSPQGADTEAFF	TGTGCCAGCAGTCCACAGGGGGCCGACACTGAAGCTTTCTTT
TRBV18	once	TRBD2	TRBJ2-3	CASSPLTSGTKDTQYF	TGTGCCAGCTCACCCCTGACTAGCGGGACGAAAGATACGCAGTATTTT
TRBV21-1	-	-	TRBJ2-2	CASSRGLAGGGTGELFF	TGTGCCAGCAGCAGGGGACTAGCGGGAGGGGGCACCGGGGAGCTGTTTTTT